Listed below are T cell receptor beta chains from one sample, sequenced in a study of blood T cell repertoires in COVID-19. TCRdb's copy holds only in-frame clones and misses some; the assay was immunoSEQ multiplex PCR. The data hold about 32,000 clones, with roughly 87% observed a single time. The material sequenced was peripheral blood. The receptors stem from a man in his 60s with active COVID-19. Each CDR3 is given with its conserved first and last residue. The D gene is left open where the match is weak. For some rows the clone size is stated as once, few or many, or as a class when expanded; others skip it.

d_gene,abundance,v_gene,len,j_gene,CDR3aa,CDR3nt
-,-,TRBV20-1,14,TRBJ1-5,CSASVGPSNQPQHF,TGCAGTGCTAGTGTTGGGCCTAGCAATCAGCCCCAGCATTTT
-,once,TRBV4-2,12,TRBJ2-4,CASSPPGNIQYF,TGTGCCAGCAGCCCCCCCGGAAACATTCAGTACTTC
-,-,TRBV7-8,15,TRBJ2-7,CASSLVTGGAPEQYF,TGTGCCAGCAGCCTAGTGACCGGGGGAGCACCCGAGCAGTACTTC
-,-,TRBV10-1,15,TRBJ2-1,CASSESAGSYNEQFF,TGCGCCAGCAGTGAGTCGGCGGGTAGCTACAATGAGCAGTTCTTC
TRBD2,-,TRBV9,15,TRBJ2-3,CASSPRLAPTDTQYF,TGTGCCAGCAGCCCTCGACTAGCTCCCACAGATACGCAGTATTTT
TRBD2,-,TRBV5-1,16,TRBJ2-7,CASSLDAFGGRYEQYF,TGCGCCAGCAGCTTGGATGCTTTCGGGGGGAGGTACGAGCAGTACTTC
-,-,TRBV9,8,TRBJ2-1,CATSSPFF,TGTGCCACCTCGTCCCCGTTCTTC
-,-,TRBV5-6,15,TRBJ2-7,CASSLVAGVGYEQYF,TGTGCCAGCAGCTTGGTGGCAGGGGTGGGGTACGAGCAGTACTTC
-,-,TRBV18,14,TRBJ2-1,CASSPGLPYNEQFF,TGTGCCAGCTCACCAGGGCTGCCGTACAATGAGCAGTTCTTC
TRBD2,-,TRBV10-3,15,TRBJ2-1,CAIRVSGDSYNEQFF,TGTGCCATCAGGGTTAGCGGGGACTCCTACAATGAGCAGTTCTTC
-,medium-sized,TRBV9,12,TRBJ2-3,CASSPNTDTQYF,TGTGCCAGCAGCCCAAACACAGATACGCAGTATTTT
TRBD2,-,TRBV7-9,16,TRBJ2-2,CASSFPSGGNTGELFF,TGTGCCAGCAGCTTCCCTAGCGGGGGGAACACCGGGGAGCTGTTTTTT
TRBD1,-,TRBV7-9,14,TRBJ2-5,CASSLGGGRETQYF,TGTGCCAGCAGCTTAGGAGGGGGCCGGGAGACCCAGTACTTC
-,-,TRBV6-1,13,TRBJ1-2,CASSDTGPYGYTF,TGTGCCAGCAGTGACACAGGACCGTATGGCTACACCTTC
-,-,TRBV30,13,TRBJ1-5,CAWRYSGGQPQHF,TGTGCCTGGAGGTATTCGGGGGGCCAGCCCCAGCATTTT
TRBD2,-,TRBV5-1,14,TRBJ2-5,CASSLNGGAETQYF,TGCGCCAGCAGCTTGAACGGGGGGGCAGAGACCCAGTACTTC
TRBD1,-,TRBV5-1,15,TRBJ2-7,CASSLGQGGLYEQYF,TGCGCCAGCAGCTTGGGACAGGGGGGTTTATACGAGCAGTACTTC
-,-,TRBV5-1,14,TRBJ2-2,CASSLEYYTGELFF,TGCGCCAGCAGCTTGGAGTACTACACCGGGGAGCTGTTTTTT
-,-,TRBV5-1,14,TRBJ1-5,CASREGDSNQPQHF,TGCGCCAGCAGAGAGGGGGATAGCAATCAGCCCCAGCATTTT
TRBD1,-,TRBV5-1,14,TRBJ2-2,CASSMGQGTGELFF,TGCGCCAGCAGCATGGGACAGGGGACCGGGGAGCTGTTTTTT
TRBD1,-,TRBV19,14,TRBJ1-2,CASRPDRSGYGYTF,TGTGCCAGTAGACCGGACAGGTCGGGGTATGGCTACACCTTC
TRBD2,-,TRBV4-2,15,TRBJ2-1,CASSEGLAGGGEQFF,TGTGCCAGCAGCGAAGGACTAGCGGGAGGGGGTGAGCAGTTCTTC
TRBD2,-,TRBV2,15,TRBJ2-7,CASSEIAGGKYEQYF,TGTGCCAGCAGTGAAATAGCGGGAGGAAAGTACGAGCAGTACTTC
TRBD1,-,TRBV5-4,15,TRBJ1-4,CASSLDRGRDEKLFF,TGTGCCAGCAGCCTGGACAGGGGTCGGGATGAAAAACTGTTTTTT
-,-,TRBV6-4,14,TRBJ1-5,CASSYKTGGQPQHF,TGTGCCAGCAGCTATAAGACAGGCGGCCAGCCCCAGCATTTT
TRBD1,-,TRBV3-1/TRBV3-2,15,TRBJ2-5,CASSQNRDRLETQYF,TGTGCCAGCAGCCAAAACCGGGACAGATTAGAGACCCAGTACTTC
TRBD1,-,TRBV7-2,15,TRBJ1-2,CASSLEGTGQYGYTF,TGTGCCAGCAGCTTAGAGGGGACAGGGCAATATGGCTACACCTTC
-,-,TRBV6-5,13,TRBJ2-2,CASSSRGPGELFF,TGTGCCAGCAGTTCCAGGGGCCCCGGGGAGCTGTTTTTT
TRBD1,-,TRBV19,14,TRBJ1-2,CASSAGQANYGYTF,TGTGCCAGTAGTGCGGGACAGGCTAACTATGGCTACACCTTC
TRBD2,-,TRBV5-4,14,TRBJ2-7,CASTPGTSSYEQYF,TGTGCCAGCACCCCAGGGACTAGCTCCTACGAGCAGTACTTC
TRBD1,-,TRBV5-1,15,TRBJ1-1,CASSSRQGLDTEAFF,TGCGCCAGCAGCTCGCGACAGGGGTTAGACACTGAAGCTTTCTTT
-,-,TRBV19,15,TRBJ1-6,CASSIALGGSSPLHF,TGTGCCAGTAGTATAGCCCTCGGGGGATCTTCACCCCTCCACTTT
-,-,TRBV7-2,17,TRBJ2-2,CASSTRLQATNTGELFF,TGTGCCAGCAGCACCAGGTTACAGGCCACGAACACCGGGGAGCTGTTTTTT
-,-,TRBV7-9,14,TRBJ1-2,CASSLNRVNYGYTF,TGTGCCAGCAGCCTCAACAGGGTTAACTATGGCTACACCTTC
-,-,TRBV7-2,14,TRBJ1-3,CASTPPPRGNTIYF,TGTGCCAGCACACCCCCTCCCCGGGGAAACACCATATATTTT
TRBD2,-,TRBV3-1/TRBV3-2,19,TRBJ2-5,CASSRRGLAGGPTERSQYF,TGTGCCAGCAGCCGCCGGGGACTAGCGGGGGGCCCCACGGAGCGGAGCCAGTACTTC
-,-,TRBV2,14,TRBJ1-3,CASGRGPDGNTIYF,TGTGCCAGCGGTAGGGGCCCAGACGGAAACACCATATATTTT
-,-,TRBV6-1,15,TRBJ1-1,CASRPEVPRGTEAFF,TGTGCCAGCAGACCCGAGGTCCCCCGGGGCACTGAAGCTTTCTTT
-,few,TRBV6-5,15,TRBJ1-5,CASSPRLSSNQPQHF,TGTGCCAGCAGTCCCCGATTGAGCAGCAATCAGCCCCAGCATTTT
TRBD2,once,TRBV5-1,16,TRBJ2-3,CASSVVGGGSTDTQYF,TGCGCCAGCAGCGTTGTTGGCGGGGGTAGCACAGATACGCAGTATTTT
-,-,TRBV12-3/TRBV12-4,13,TRBJ1-1,CASSDRRNTEAFF,TGTGCCAGCAGCGACAGGCGGAACACTGAAGCTTTCTTT
-,-,TRBV7-2,16,TRBJ1-3,CASSLYATDGGDTIYF,TGTGCCAGCAGCTTGTATGCCACGGACGGGGGGGACACCATATATTTT
-,-,TRBV7-4,13,TRBJ1-5,CASSLGDIKPQHF,TGTGCCAGCAGCTTAGGGGACATTAAGCCCCAGCATTTT
TRBD1,-,TRBV19,15,TRBJ1-5,CASNGGQWGTQPQHF,TGTGCCAGTAACGGGGGACAGTGGGGTACTCAGCCCCAGCATTTT
-,-,TRBV14,16,TRBJ2-4,CASSQGRQVPKNIQYF,TGTGCCAGCAGCCAAGGAAGACAGGTTCCCAAAAACATTCAGTACTTC
-,-,TRBV7-3,14,TRBJ2-3,CASSAASSTDTQYF,TGTGCCAGCAGCGCGGCCTCTAGCACAGATACGCAGTATTTT
-,-,TRBV6-5,16,TRBJ1-2,CASSSPRVLPGYGYTF,TGTGCCAGCAGTTCCCCCCGGGTCCTACCGGGGTATGGCTACACCTTC
TRBD2,-,TRBV7-3,17,TRBJ2-3,CASSLRLAGGQTDTQYF,TGTGCCAGCAGCTTAAGACTAGCGGGGGGGCAGACAGATACGCAGTATTTT
-,once,TRBV5-1,15,TRBJ2-3,CASSLQGSSTDTQYF,TGCGCCAGCAGCCTACAGGGCTCTAGCACAGATACGCAGTATTTT
TRBD2,-,TRBV5-6,16,TRBJ2-2,CASSPIGTSDTGELFF,TGTGCCAGCAGCCCAATTGGGACTAGCGACACCGGGGAGCTGTTTTTT
-,-,TRBV25-1,13,TRBJ1-6,CASQGYGNSPLHF,TGTGCCAGCCAGGGGTACGGGAATTCACCCCTCCACTTT
TRBD2,-,TRBV18,15,TRBJ2-2,CASSPAGVDTGELFF,TGTGCCAGCTCACCAGCGGGGGTCGACACCGGGGAGCTGTTTTTT
-,-,TRBV30,14,TRBJ1-2,CAWSIGGSDYGYTF,TGTGCCTGGAGTATTGGGGGGTCTGACTATGGCTACACCTTC
-,-,TRBV30,11,TRBJ1-3,CACQGGNTIYF,TGTGCCTGCCAGGGTGGGAACACCATATATTTT
-,few,TRBV4-3,16,TRBJ2-4,CASSQERMIAKNIQYF,TGCGCCAGCAGCCAAGAGAGGATGATAGCCAAAAACATTCAGTACTTC
-,-,TRBV4-2,17,TRBJ1-2,CASSQDGGTADHYGYTF,TGTGCCAGCAGCCAAGATGGGGGGACGGCCGACCACTATGGCTACACCTTC